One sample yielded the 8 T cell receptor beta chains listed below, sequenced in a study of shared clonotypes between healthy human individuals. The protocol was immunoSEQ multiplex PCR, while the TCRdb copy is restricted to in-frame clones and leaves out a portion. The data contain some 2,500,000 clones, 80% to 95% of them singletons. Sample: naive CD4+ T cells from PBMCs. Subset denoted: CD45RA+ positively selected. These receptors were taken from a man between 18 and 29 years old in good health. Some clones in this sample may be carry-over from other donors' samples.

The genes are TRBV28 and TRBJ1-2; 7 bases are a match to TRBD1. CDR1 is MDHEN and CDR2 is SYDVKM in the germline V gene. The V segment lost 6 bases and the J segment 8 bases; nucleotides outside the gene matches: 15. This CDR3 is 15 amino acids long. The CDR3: CASRLQGRGYSGYTF. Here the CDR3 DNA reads TGTGCCAGCAGACTCCAAGGCAGGGGGTACTCCGGCTACACCTTC.

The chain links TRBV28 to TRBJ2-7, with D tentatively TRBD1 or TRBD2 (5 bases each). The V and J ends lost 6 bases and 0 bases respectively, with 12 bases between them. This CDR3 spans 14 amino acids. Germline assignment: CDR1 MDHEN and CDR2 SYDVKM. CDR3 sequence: CASSWDQSSYEQYF. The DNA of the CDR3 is TGTGCCAGCAGCTGGGACCAAAGCTCCTACGAGCAGTACTTC.

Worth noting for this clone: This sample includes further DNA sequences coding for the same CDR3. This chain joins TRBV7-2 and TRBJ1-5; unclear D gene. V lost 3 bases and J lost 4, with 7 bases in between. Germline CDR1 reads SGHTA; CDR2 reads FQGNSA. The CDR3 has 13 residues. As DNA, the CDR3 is TGTGCCAGCAGCTTGGACGGGAATCAGCCCCAGCATTTT. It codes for CASSLDGNQPQHF.

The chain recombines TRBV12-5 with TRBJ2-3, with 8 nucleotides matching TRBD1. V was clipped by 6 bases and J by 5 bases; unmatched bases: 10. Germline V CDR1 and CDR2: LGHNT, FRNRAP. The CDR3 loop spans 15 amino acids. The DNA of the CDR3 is TGTGCTAGTGGACCAGGACAGGGCCTTGGAGATACGCAGTATTTT. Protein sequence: CASGPGQGLGDTQYF.

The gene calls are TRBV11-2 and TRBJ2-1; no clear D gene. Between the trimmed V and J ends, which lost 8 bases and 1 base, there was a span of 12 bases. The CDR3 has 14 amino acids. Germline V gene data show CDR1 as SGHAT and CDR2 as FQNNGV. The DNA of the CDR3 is TGTGCCAGCTCTGCTGTAGTTTCCTACAATGAGCAGTTCTTC. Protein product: CASSAVVSYNEQFF.

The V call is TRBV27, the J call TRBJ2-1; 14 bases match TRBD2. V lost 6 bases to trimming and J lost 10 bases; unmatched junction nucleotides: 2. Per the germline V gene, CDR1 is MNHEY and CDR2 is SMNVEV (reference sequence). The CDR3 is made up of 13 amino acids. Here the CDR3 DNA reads TGTGCCAGCAGGGGACTAGCGGGAGAAGAGCAGTTCTTC. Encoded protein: CASRGLAGEEQFF.

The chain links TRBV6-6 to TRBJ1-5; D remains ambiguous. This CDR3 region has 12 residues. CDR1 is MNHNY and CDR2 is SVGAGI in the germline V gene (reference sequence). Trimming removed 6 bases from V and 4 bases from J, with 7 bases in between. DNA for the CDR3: TGTGCCAGCAGCCTCATAAATCAGCCCCAGCATTTT. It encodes CASSLINQPQHF.

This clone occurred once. The CDR3 DNA sequence: TGTGCCAGCAGTGAAGTCCGGTTGAACACTGAAGCTTTCTTT. Amino acids: CASSEVRLNTEAFF. This sequence joins TRBV6-1 and TRBJ1-1; no clear D. This CDR3 has 14 residues. Germline V CDR1 and CDR2: MNHNS, SASEGT. V lost 1 base to trimming and J lost 0 bases, with 6 bases between them.